What follows are 20 T cell receptor beta chains derived from one specimen sequenced in a study of cytomegalovirus exposure and HLA in healthy donors. The data were produced by immunoSEQ multiplex PCR, yet TCRdb's version contains in-frame clones alone and is incomplete. The data hold some 69,000 clones, with approximately 96% observed a single time. The sequenced sample consisted of PBMCs. Receptors were obtained from a young man in good health and CMV-seropositive.

The sample holds one count of this clone. This chain links TRBV28 with TRBJ2-3, with D unclear. The CDR3 extends over 14 amino acids. Trimming removed 3 bases from V and 2 bases from J, with 9 bases in between. Germline CDR1 reads MDHEN; CDR2 reads SYDVKM. Here the CDR3 DNA reads TGTGCCAGCAGTTTGTTCAGGTACACAGATACGCAGTATTTT. This sequence encodes CASSLFRYTDTQYF.

The chain has TRBV4-1 and TRBJ2-5; possible D gene TRBD1, 5 bases. The CDR3 has 14 amino acids. Germline CDR1 MGHRA, CDR2 YSYEKL. The V and J ends lost 1 base and 4 bases respectively, with 10 bases between them. CDR3 region: CASSQAAGIETQYF. The CDR3, as DNA: TGCGCCAGCAGCCAAGCCGCAGGGATAGAGACCCAGTACTTC.

This clone was detected a few times. The V call is TRBV28, the J call TRBJ2-5; tentatively, D is TRBD2 (5 bases). The CDR3 loop spans 15 amino acids. The V gene lost 4 bases and the J gene lost 4 bases, with 16 bases spanning the gap. Germline CDR1 MDHEN, CDR2 SYDVKM. In nucleotides, the CDR3 is TGTGCCAGCAGTTCCTTACTAGAGGAGACAGAGACCCAGTACTTC. Translation: CASSSLLEETETQYF.

The CDR3 spells CASSFWGGLQFF. The CDR3 DNA is TGTGCCAGCAGTTTTTGGGGGGGTTTGCAGTTCTTC. The chain joins TRBV28 to TRBJ2-1, with 7 positions matching TRBD2. Losses at the gene ends were 3 bases for V and 12 bases for J; bases not matched to a gene: 5. This CDR3 is 12 amino acids long. The germline V gene has CDR1 MDHEN and CDR2 SYDVKM.

This rearrangement joins TRBV29-1 to TRBJ2-1; the match to TRBD1 covers 7 bases. This CDR3 spans 16 amino acids. The germline V gene encodes CDR1 SQVTM and CDR2 ANQGSEA. V dropped 8 bases and J dropped 6; count of bases not matched to a gene: 19. The CDR3 reads CSILISPGQIPNEQFF. DNA of the CDR3: TGCAGCATTCTTATATCCCCGGGACAGATCCCCAATGAGCAGTTCTTC.

This sequence joins TRBV19 and TRBJ2-2, with D uncertain. There are 15 residues in the CDR3. Looked up from germline, CDR1 is LNHDA and CDR2 is SQIVND (reference sequence). Trimming removed 0 bases at V and 7 bases at J, with 12 bases between. CDR3 coding DNA: TGTGCCAGTAGTATAGATGGTGACATTAGCGGGGAGCTGTTTTTT. Its protein is CASSIDGDISGELFF. Complete variable domain (other parts from reference TRBV19 and TRBJ2-2): DGGITQSPKYLFRKEGQNVTLSCEQNLNHDAMYWYRQDPGQGLRLIYYSQIVNDFQKGDIAEGYSVSREKKESFPLTVTSAQKNPTAFYLCASSIDGDISGELFFGEGSRLTVL.

The chain uses TRBV7-6 and TRBJ1-6, with TRBD1 identical over 7 bases. The CDR3 spans 17 residues. The V segment lost 5 bases and the J segment 0 bases; nucleotides outside the gene matches: 7. Germline V lookup: CDR1 SGHVS, CDR2 FNYEAQ. DNA of the CDR3: TGTGCCAGCAGCGTTGACAGGGAAAGCTCCTATAATTCACCCCTCCACTTT. This gives the protein CASSVDRESSYNSPLHF.

CDR3 nucleotides: TGTGCCAGTAGTACTCTAGCGGGACGTGCCTACAATGAGCAGTTCTTC. Its protein is CASSTLAGRAYNEQFF. The chain employs TRBV19 and TRBJ2-1, with 9 nucleotides matching TRBD2. Trimming at V came to 4 bases and at J to 2 bases, leaving 6 bases not matched to a gene. Germline V gene lookup returns CDR1 LNHDA and CDR2 SQIVND (reference sequence). The CDR3 spans 16 residues.

The chain has TRBV11-1 and TRBJ2-5; 11 bases map to TRBD1. CDR1 and CDR2 from the germline V gene are SGHAT and FQDESV (reference sequence). The J segment lost 5 bases and the V segment lost 5 bases, leaving 7 bases of the junction unmatched. The CDR3 extends over 15 amino acids. The CDR3 DNA reads TGTGCCAGCAGCAATGGACAGGGGGCGCGGGAGACCCAGTACTTC. This encodes CASSNGQGARETQYF.

The rearrangement joins TRBV5-8 to TRBJ1-5; no firm D call. There are 16 residues in the CDR3. CDR1 and CDR2 (germline): SGHTS, YDEGEE. Trimming took off 0 bases at V and 0 bases at J, with 10 bases between the two ends. The CDR3 is CASSLDDSYSNQPQHF. CDR3 nucleotides: TGTGCCAGCAGCTTGGACGATAGTTATAGCAATCAGCCCCAGCATTTT.

The chain recombines TRBV7-9 with TRBJ2-7, with TRBD2 matching 9 bases. The V gene end was trimmed by 4 bases and the J gene end by 2 bases; junction bases not matched to a gene: 6. The CDR3 is 15 residues long. The germline CDR1 and CDR2 sequences are SEHNR and FQNEAQ (reference sequence). CDR3 sequence reads: CASSSTGLAAYEQYF. CDR3 sequence (DNA): TGTGCCAGCAGCTCGACGGGACTAGCAGCCTACGAGCAGTACTTC.

The rearrangement links TRBV5-1 to TRBJ1-3; no clear D gene. V lost 2 bases to trimming and J lost 1 base, with 7 bases between them. The CDR3 sequence is 14 residues long. From germline, CDR1 is SGHRS and CDR2 YFSETQ. This chain's CDR3 is CASSLAGSGNTIYF. CDR3 nucleotide sequence: TGCGCCAGCAGCTTAGCAGGTTCTGGAAACACCATATATTTT.

The rearrangement uses TRBV4-3 and TRBJ2-3; tentative D call: TRBD1 (6 bases). CDR3 length: 17 residues. Between the trimmed V and J ends, which lost 0 bases and 0 bases, there was a span of 13 bases. Looked up from germline, CDR1 is LGHNA and CDR2 is YSLEER. CDR3 sequence reads: CASSQDAGVPSTDTQYF. The CDR3 region has the DNA TGCGCCAGCAGCCAAGACGCAGGGGTCCCTAGCACAGATACGCAGTATTTT.

The chain joins TRBV19 to TRBJ1-5, with 8 bases identical to TRBD1. The trim removed 6 bases at V and 7 bases at J, leaving 17 bases unmatched. Germline CDR1 reads LNHDA; CDR2 reads SQIVND (reference sequence). There are 17 residues in the CDR3. CDR3 sequence: CASRALTGGRGRQPQHF. Written as DNA, the CDR3 is TGTGCCAGTAGGGCCCTCACAGGGGGTCGAGGACGACAGCCCCAGCATTTT.

The rearrangement links TRBV6-5 to TRBJ1-2; no definite D call. The CDR3 consists of 16 residues. Germline V gene data show CDR1 as MNHEY and CDR2 as SVGAGI. With 2 bases removed from V and 0 bases from J, the gap between germline ends came to 13 bases. CDR3 sequence: CASSYVAPRANYGYTF. DNA for the CDR3: TGTGCCAGCAGTTACGTCGCGCCGAGAGCTAACTATGGCTACACCTTC.

The V and J genes are TRBV19 and TRBJ1-2; perhaps TRBD1 as D (5 bases). V lost 3 bases and J 8 bases, leaving 16 bases between the germline ends. The CDR3 is 14 residues long. CDR1 is LNHDA and CDR2 is SQIVND in the germline V gene (reference sequence). This CDR3 is CASSILTAEGGYTF. The CDR3 DNA follows: TGTGCCAGTAGTATCCTGACAGCCGAAGGGGGCTACACCTTC.

The CDR3 region is CASSQDRSTGGVMNTEAFF. In DNA form, the CDR3 reads TGCGCCAGCAGCCAAGATAGGTCGACGGGGGGGGTCATGAACACTGAAGCTTTCTTT. The chain couples TRBV4-3 to TRBJ1-1; tentative D call: TRBD1 (5 bases). CDR1 LGHNA and CDR2 YSLEER come from the germline V gene. There are 19 residues in the CDR3. Trimming removed 0 bases at V and 0 bases at J, with 20 bases between.

In this sample, this clone turned up once. This chain uses TRBV5-1 with TRBJ1-1; 7 bases are shared with TRBD1. The CDR3 consists of 12 residues. Germline CDR1 and CDR2: SGHRS and YFSETQ. V was pared by 5 bases and J by 7 bases, with 5 bases of the junction left unmatched. The CDR3 sequence: CASRKGDSEAFF. CDR3 in DNA: TGCGCCAGCAGAAAAGGGGACAGTGAAGCTTTCTTT.

V usage is TRBV7-3 and J usage is TRBJ2-3; 11 nucleotides line up with TRBD2. The CDR3 contains 15 residues. The germline gives CDR1 SGHTA, CDR2 FQGTGA. The ends lost 3 bases at V and 2 bases at J; junction bases unmatched: 1. CDR3 protein: CASSLTSGNTDTQYF. The CDR3 DNA reads as TGTGCCAGCAGCTTGACTAGCGGGAACACAGATACGCAGTATTTT.

The rearrangement joins TRBV18 to TRBJ1-1, with TRBD1 matching over 9 bases. CDR1 KGHSH and CDR2 LQKENI come from the germline V gene. J lost 0 bases, V lost 3 bases, and 8 bases had no gene match. This CDR3 has 17 residues. The DNA for the CDR3 is TGTGCCAGCTCACCCGCCGGGACAGGGATTATGAACACTGAAGCTTTCTTT. It translates to CASSPAGTGIMNTEAFF. Variable domain in full (rest from reference TRBV18 and TRBJ1-1): NAGVMQNPRHLVRRRGQEARLRCSPMKGHSHVYWYRQLPEEGLKFMVYLQKENIIDESGMPKERFSAEFPKEGPSILRIQQVVRGDSAAYFCASSPAGTGIMNTEAFFGQGTRLTVV.